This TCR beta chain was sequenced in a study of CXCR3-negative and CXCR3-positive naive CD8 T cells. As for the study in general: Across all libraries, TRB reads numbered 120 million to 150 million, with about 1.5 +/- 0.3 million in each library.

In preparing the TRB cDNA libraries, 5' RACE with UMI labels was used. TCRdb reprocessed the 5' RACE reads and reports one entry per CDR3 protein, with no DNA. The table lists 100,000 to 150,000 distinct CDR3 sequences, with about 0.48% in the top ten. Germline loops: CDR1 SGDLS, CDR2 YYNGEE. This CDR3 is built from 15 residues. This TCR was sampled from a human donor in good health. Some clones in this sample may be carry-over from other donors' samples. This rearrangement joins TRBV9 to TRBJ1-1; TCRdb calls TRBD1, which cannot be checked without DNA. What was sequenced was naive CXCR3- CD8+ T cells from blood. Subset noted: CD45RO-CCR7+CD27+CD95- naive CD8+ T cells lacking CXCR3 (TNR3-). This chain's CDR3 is CASSPRAGASTEAFF.